This is a list of T cell receptor beta chains from one sample in a study of CD8 T cells in Susac syndrome. Each CDR3 protein is one row after TCRdb ran MiXCR on the immunoSEQ multiplex PCR reads. The data show about 150,000 distinct CDR3 sequences, with roughly 95% seen just once and roughly 0.084% held by the top ten. Sequenced material: CD4+ T cells from PBMCs. These receptors were taken from a human donor with Susac syndrome. Each CDR3 is given without its conserved first and last residue. The D gene is left open where the match is weak.

>.|TRBV21-1
ASSKVEGRRNEQF
>.|TRBV3-1
ASSYPMGEQF
>.|TRBV12-3/TRBV12-4
ASESFGTQY
>.|TRBV29-1
SVGMWDNEQF
>.|TRBV6-2/TRBV6-3
ASSSLRDQNQF
>.|TRBV3-1
ASSQESLRLSGANVLT
>TRBD1|TRBV20-1
SAGWDRLNTEAF
>TRBD1|TRBV4-1
ASSQAQGAYEQY
>.|TRBV7-2
ASSLEVGNSEAF
>.|TRBV2
ASSVGQGTETQY
>.|TRBV28
ASSLLRDWAF
>.|TRBV3-1
ASSQATRETQY
>TRBD1|TRBV3-1
ASSRTGTGVYEQY
>TRBD2|TRBV20-1
SARDTLAGGRREQF
>TRBD2|TRBV29-1
SVELAGSSTDTQY
>.|TRBV15
ATSRATETQY
>TRBD1|TRBV3-1
ASSQDGTGLYEQY
>TRBD2|TRBV2
ASTGLAGGPTGELF
>.|TRBV5-6
ASRLHGGYYGYT
>TRBD1|TRBV20-1
SAFTGDSPLH
>.|TRBV20-1
SARDTGDRNSPLH
>.|TRBV28
ASSFWGAHEQY
>.|TRBV6-6
ASSYSRPRYSYEQY
>TRBD1|TRBV20-1
SARYSGQGYEQY
>TRBD1|TRBV4-1
AGSPPGQYEKLF
>TRBD1|TRBV7-9
ASSGGTDYGYT
>.|TRBV29-1
SVVKDRNTEAF